Following are 16 T cell receptor beta chains from one sample sequenced in a study of Tregs in tolerant kidney transplant recipients. Some clones are missing from TCRdb's copy, which holds only in-frame ones; the method was immunoSEQ multiplex PCR. The table records tens of thousands of clones, 75% to 95% of them present only once. The nonmyeloablative bone marrow transplants came from related graft donors, with transient mixed chimerism. Sequencing used CD4+ T cells from blood (PBMCs), obtained 24 months after the transplant. The receptors here all came from a human patient who received a combined kidney and bone marrow transplant. Some T cells may be supplied by the graft donor.

The CDR3 sequence: CASSWRDSPLDTQYF. Written as DNA, the CDR3 is TGTGCCAGCAGCTGGCGGGACTCCCCACTAGATACGCAGTATTTT. The chain employs TRBV7-2 and TRBJ2-3; D is perhaps TRBD2 (6 bases). This CDR3 contains 15 residues. Germline loops: CDR1 SGHTA, CDR2 FQGNSA. Trimming took 4 bases from V and 5 from J, leaving 16 bases between them.

This sequence joins TRBV19 and TRBJ1-2; D might be TRBD1 (5 bases). V gave up 4 bases and J gave up 5 bases, with 14 bases separating them. The length of the CDR3 is 14 residues. Germline assignment: CDR1 LNHDA and CDR2 SQIVND (reference sequence). The CDR3 sequence: CASSTTVLMYGYTF. CDR3 bases: TGTGCCAGTAGTACGACAGTTCTTATGTATGGCTACACCTTC.

The chain employs TRBV5-1 and TRBJ1-4; a possible D gene is TRBD1 (6 bases). The CDR3 totals 14 residues. Germline loops: CDR1 SGHRS, CDR2 YFSETQ. V shed 3 bases and J shed 4 bases, with 10 bases lying between them. The chain's CDR3 is CASSYTGNNEKLFF. In DNA, the CDR3 is TGCGCCAGCAGCTATACAGGGAATAATGAAAAACTGTTTTTT.

DNA of the CDR3: TGTGCCAGCAGCTTAGATCCAGAATATGGCTACACCTTC. Translation: CASSLDPEYGYTF. V gene TRBV7-2 combines with J gene TRBJ1-2, with D hard to call. V was clipped by 1 base and J by 5 bases, with 8 bases between them. CDR1 and CDR2 (germline): SGHTA, FQGNSA. There are 13 residues in the CDR3.

The J gene is TRBJ2-5, the V gene TRBV15; 9 nucleotides agree with TRBD2. Germline CDR1 and CDR2: LNHNV and YYDKDF (reference sequence). The CDR3 sequence is 19 residues long. V shed 3 bases, J shed 1 base, and the junction held 15 bases outside the gene matches. As DNA, the CDR3 is TGTGCCACCAGCAGCCTCTTCGCTAGCGGGACCACCTTCCAAGAGACCCAGTACTTC. Its protein is CATSSLFASGTTFQETQYF. The full variable domain, in which reference TRBV15 and TRBJ2-5 provide the parts outside the CDR3, is DAMVIQNPRYQVTQFGKPVTLSCSQTLNHNVMYWYQQKSSQAPKLLFHYYDKDFNNEADTPDNFQSRRPNTSFCFLDIRSPGLGDTAMYLCATSSLFASGTTFQETQYFGPGTRLLVL.

The chain has TRBV18 and TRBJ1-5; no clear D. Looked up from germline, CDR1 is KGHSH and CDR2 is LQKENI. The CDR3 consists of 12 residues. The V and J ends lost 2 bases and 4 bases respectively, with 3 bases between them. The CDR3 sequence: CASSPANQPQHF. The CDR3, as DNA: TGTGCCAGCTCACCAGCGAATCAGCCCCAGCATTTT.

The genes are TRBV7-9 and TRBJ2-7; 9 positions agree with TRBD1. CDR1 and CDR2 from the germline V gene are SEHNR and FQNEAQ (reference sequence). J gave up 3 bases and V 6 bases, and 6 bases lay outside the gene matches. The CDR3 contains 14 residues. CDR3 amino acids: CASSPRTGVYEQYF. The CDR3 DNA reads as TGTGCCAGCAGTCCCCGGACAGGGGTCTACGAGCAGTACTTC.

V gene TRBV27 combines with J gene TRBJ1-2; 9 bases are shared with TRBD1. CDR3 length equals 18 residues. V lost 1 base and J lost 1; bases outside the gene matches: 10. Germline CDR1 and CDR2: MNHEY and SMNVEV (reference sequence). The CDR3 is CASSLFGYKDRGNYGYTF. CDR3 nucleotide sequence: TGTGCCAGCAGTTTATTTGGGTACAAGGACAGGGGTAACTATGGCTACACCTTC.

This chain uses TRBV28 with TRBJ2-2, with a tentative D call TRBD2 (6 bases). This CDR3 region has 14 residues. CDR1 is MDHEN, CDR2 SYDVKM, per germline. V was clipped by 7 bases and J by 1 base, with 10 bases between them. Written as DNA, the CDR3 is TGTGCCAGCAATCAGGGAGGGAACACCGGGGAGCTGTTTTTT. This codes for CASNQGGNTGELFF.

This clone occurred once. The chain links TRBV5-5 to TRBJ2-7; D is perhaps TRBD2 (6 bases). The germline V gene encodes CDR1 SGHKS and CDR2 YYEKEE (reference sequence). This CDR3 comprises 14 residues. Between the trimmed V and J ends, which lost 0 bases and 8 bases, there was a span of 15 bases. CDR3 DNA sequence: TGTGCCAGCAGCTTGGGTTTCAGGGAGGACCAGCAGTACTTC. Protein: CASSLGFREDQQYF.

The chain employs TRBV5-4 and TRBJ2-1, with D unclear. Per germline, CDR1 SGHNT and CDR2 YYREEE (reference sequence). V was clipped by 2 bases and J by 1 base, with 7 bases between them. The CDR3 extends over 14 amino acids. The chain's CDR3 is CASSFAVSYNEQFF. The CDR3 DNA is TGTGCCAGCAGCTTCGCGGTATCCTACAATGAGCAGTTCTTC.

The chain carries TRBV7-2 and TRBJ1-2; 8 nucleotides match TRBD1. The V gene's germline CDR1 is SGHTA and CDR2 FQGNSA. The CDR3 runs to 15 residues. V dropped 6 bases and J dropped 4; count of bases not matched to a gene: 10. The CDR3 protein is CASRPGTGYPYGYTF. CDR3 sequence (DNA): TGTGCCAGCAGGCCTGGGACAGGTTACCCCTATGGCTACACCTTC.

CDR3 amino acids: CSGGTSALGNNEQFF. For the CDR3, the DNA is TGCAGCGGAGGGACTAGCGCGTTGGGTAACAATGAGCAGTTCTTC. The V and J genes are TRBV29-1 and TRBJ2-1, with 10 nucleotides matching TRBD2. The CDR3 has 15 amino acids. Germline loops: CDR1 SQVTM, CDR2 ANQGSEA. V gave up 7 bases and J gave up 5 bases; unmatched junction bases: 11.

This chain links TRBV5-1 with TRBJ2-3; TRBD2 is a possible D gene (7 bases). The CDR3 is 15 amino acids. Germline V gives CDR1 SGHRS, CDR2 YFSETQ. Trimming removed 4 bases from V and 4 bases from J, with 16 bases in between. The DNA for the CDR3 is TGCGCCAGCAGCCCTGAAGGGGGGGGGTCAGATACGCAGTATTTT. Its translation is CASSPEGGGSDTQYF.

The V call is TRBV28, the J call TRBJ2-1, with D possibly matching TRBD1 (6 bases). V lost 4 bases to trimming and J lost 6 bases, with 16 bases between them. There are 15 residues in the CDR3. Germline lookup yields CDR1 MDHEN and CDR2 SYDVKM. CDR3: CASSSPWTVSNEQFF. In DNA, the CDR3 is TGTGCCAGCAGTTCACCTTGGACAGTCAGCAATGAGCAGTTCTTC.

This chain uses TRBV20-1 with TRBJ2-7, with D unclear. V lost 4 bases to trimming and J lost 9 bases, with 13 bases between them. The CDR3 has 11 amino acids. CDR1 DFQATT and CDR2 SNEGSKA come from the germline V gene (reference sequence). The CDR3 region is CSAILRTGQYF. In DNA form, the CDR3 reads TGCAGTGCTATTCTACGAACGGGGCAGTACTTC.